In this sample, the clone carrying this T cell receptor (beta chain) turned up many times. Its antigen remains unidentified. A quantitative 5'-RACE method, one with molecular barcodes, was used to make TCR beta libraries. From the 5' RACE reads, TCRdb called clonotypes with MiXCR, one entry per CDR3 protein. The sample consists of approximately 130,000 distinct CDR3 sequences, about a tenth of them appearing once. The data belong to a study of CD8 T cells in ankylosing spondylitis. Findings and caveats of the study: Reports of some motif variants in reactive arthritis synovial fluid and blood predate this one. Clones tied to disease were said to be significantly enriched in matched ankylosing spondylitis synovial fluid. Clones linked to the disease showed a CD8+ phenotype. They occurred at relatively low frequencies in peripheral blood.

The CDR3 is 15 residues long. Germline values: CDR1 MNHNS, CDR2 SASEGT. The J segment lost 4 bases and the V segment lost 5 bases, leaving 9 bases of the junction unmatched. This sequence originates from a male donor with ankylosing spondylitis or in good health (not recorded which). The source material was blood, either unsorted or a sorted T cell fraction (not recorded which). This rearrangement joins TRBV6-1 to TRBJ2-5; TRBD1 matches at 8 bases. Written as DNA, the CDR3 is TGTGCCAGCAGTCCCCAGGGGGCGGTCTCAGAGACCCAGTACTTC. Its translation: CASSPQGAVSETQYF.